These 5 T cell receptor beta chains originate from one sample sequenced in a study of cytomegalovirus exposure and HLA in healthy donors. PCR involved 60 Vbeta and 13 Jbeta primers. Measured with immunoSEQ multiplex PCR; TCRdb has only the in-frame clones, and not every one. The sample has 90,000 or so clones, approximately 85% seen once. The specimen sequenced was PBMCs. These receptors were collected from a young man in good health and CMV-seropositive.

This chain joins TRBV29-1 and TRBJ1-1, with D possibly TRBD1 on 6 matching bases. Germline assignment: CDR1 SQVTM and CDR2 ANQGSEA. This CDR3 region has 13 residues. Trimming left V 3 bases short and J 4 bases short, with 12 bases between. Here the CDR3 reads CSVEGDTRTEAFF. The CDR3 DNA reads as TGCAGCGTTGAGGGGGACACACGCACTGAAGCTTTCTTT.

The chain has TRBV5-4 and TRBJ2-5; TRBD1 is a possible D gene (6 bases). CDR3 size: 15 residues. The V end was cut by 4 bases, the J end by 3 bases, with 16 bases between. CDR1 is SGHNT, CDR2 YYREEE, per germline (reference sequence). The CDR3 loop is CASSPSGQREETQYF. The CDR3 DNA reads TGTGCCAGCAGCCCTTCAGGACAGCGAGAAGAGACCCAGTACTTC.

This clone was observed a handful of times. The genes are TRBV28 and TRBJ2-1, with TRBD2 matching over 8 bases. Unmatched junction bases numbered 4, after V lost 2 bases and J lost 1 base. The CDR3 runs 16 residues. Germline V gene lookup returns CDR1 MDHEN and CDR2 SYDVKM. The CDR3 loop reads CASSLGGLASYNEQFF. CDR3 bases: TGTGCCAGCAGTTTAGGTGGACTAGCTTCCTACAATGAGCAGTTCTTC. The whole variable domain, filled in from reference TRBV28 and TRBJ2-1, reads DVKVTQSSRYLVKRTGEKVFLECVQDMDHENMFWYRQDPGLGLRLIYFSYDVKMKEKGDIPEGYSVSREKKERFSLILESASTNQTSMYLCASSLGGLASYNEQFFGPGTRLTVL.

V usage is TRBV7-9 and J usage is TRBJ2-7, with a weak D call TRBD1 (6 bases). The CDR3 contains 14 residues. The V gene's germline CDR1 is SEHNR and CDR2 FQNEAQ (reference sequence). Deletions cut 5 bases from V and 2 bases from J, with 13 bases between. Here the CDR3 reads CASSPQGKAYEQYF. In DNA, the CDR3 is TGTGCCAGCAGCCCTCAGGGGAAGGCCTACGAGCAGTACTTC. Complete variable domain (other parts from reference TRBV7-9 and TRBJ2-7): DTGVSQNPRHKITKRGQNVTFRCDPISEHNRLYWYRQTLGQGPEFLTYFQNEAQLEKSRLLSDRFSAERPKGSFSTLEIQRTEQGDSAMYLCASSPQGKAYEQYFGPGTRLTVT.

The J gene is TRBJ1-5, the V gene TRBV6-5, with TRBD1 identical over 8 bases. This CDR3 contains 15 residues. Unmatched junction bases numbered 5, after V lost 7 bases and J lost 0 bases. Looked up from germline, CDR1 is MNHEY and CDR2 is SVGAGI. CDR3 in DNA: TGTGCCAGCACCAAAGACAGGGGTAGCAATCAGCCCCAGCATTTT. Its translation: CASTKDRGSNQPQHF.